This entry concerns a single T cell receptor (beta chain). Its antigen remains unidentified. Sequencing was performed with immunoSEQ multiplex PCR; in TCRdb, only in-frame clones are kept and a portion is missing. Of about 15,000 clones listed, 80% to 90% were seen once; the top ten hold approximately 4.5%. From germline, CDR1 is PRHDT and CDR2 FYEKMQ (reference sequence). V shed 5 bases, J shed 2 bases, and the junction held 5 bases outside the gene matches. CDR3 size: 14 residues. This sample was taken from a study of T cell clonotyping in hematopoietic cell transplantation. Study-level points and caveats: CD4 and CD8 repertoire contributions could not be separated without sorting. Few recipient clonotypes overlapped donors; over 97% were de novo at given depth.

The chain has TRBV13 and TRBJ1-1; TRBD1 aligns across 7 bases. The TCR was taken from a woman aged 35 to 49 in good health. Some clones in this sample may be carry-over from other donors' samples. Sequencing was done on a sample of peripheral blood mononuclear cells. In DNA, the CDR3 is TGTGCCAGCAGCCAGGACAGGTTTAACACTGAAGCTTTCTTT. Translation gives CASSQDRFNTEAFF.